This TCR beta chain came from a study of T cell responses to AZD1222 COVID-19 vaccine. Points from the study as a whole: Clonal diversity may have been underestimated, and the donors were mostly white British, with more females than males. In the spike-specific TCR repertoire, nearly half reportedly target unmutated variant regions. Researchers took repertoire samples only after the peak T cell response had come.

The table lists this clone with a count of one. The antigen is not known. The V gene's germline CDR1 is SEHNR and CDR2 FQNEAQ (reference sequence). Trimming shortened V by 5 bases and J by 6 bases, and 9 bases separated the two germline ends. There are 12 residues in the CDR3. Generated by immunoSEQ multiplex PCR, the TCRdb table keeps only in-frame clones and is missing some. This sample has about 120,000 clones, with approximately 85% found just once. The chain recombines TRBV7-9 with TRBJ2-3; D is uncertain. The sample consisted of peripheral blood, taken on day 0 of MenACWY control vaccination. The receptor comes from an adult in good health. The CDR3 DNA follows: TGTGCCAGCAGCCCAGCGACCGATACGCAGTATTTT. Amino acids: CASSPATDTQYF. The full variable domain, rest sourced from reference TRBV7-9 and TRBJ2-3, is DTGVSQNPRHKITKRGQNVTFRCDPISEHNRLYWYRQTLGQGPEFLTYFQNEAQLEKSRLLSDRFSAERPKGSFSTLEIQRTEQGDSAMYLCASSPATDTQYFGPGTRLTVL.